Following are 18 T cell receptor beta chains from one sample sequenced in a study of tumor and adjacent non-tumor tissue in lung cancer. The template was RNA from unsorted bulk tissue. This non-tumor lung sample came from over 3 cm beyond the tumor edge. TCRbeta libraries were built with three rounds of nested PCR, modified from ARM-PCR. TCRdb itself ran the multiplex PCR reads through MiXCR, one entry per CDR3 protein. The table records about 44,000 distinct CDR3 sequences, more than 60% of them present only once. The sequenced sample was distant non-tumor lung tissue. The receptors derive from a woman between 40 and 50 years old with non-small cell lung cancer.

With respect to this clonotype: Possible read error: a much larger clone is one base away. V gene TRBV5-1 combines with J gene TRBJ2-1, with TRBD1 as a possible D gene (7 bases). This CDR3 is built from 16 residues. Germline values: CDR1 SGHRS, CDR2 YFSETQ. This chain's CDR3 is CTSSPAQGGNYNEQFF. For the CDR3, the DNA is TGCACCAGCAGCCCTGCCCAGGGGGGCAACTACAATGAGCAGTTCTTC. The variable domain in full, with the rest retrieved from reference TRBV5-1 and TRBJ2-1, is KAGVTQTPRYLIKTRGQQVTLSCSPISGHRSVSWYQQTPGQGLQFLFEYFSETQRNKGNFPGRFSGRQFSNSRSEMNVSTLELGDSALYLCTSSPAQGGNYNEQFFGPGTRLTVL.

This clonotype was observed many times. The J gene is TRBJ2-5, the V gene TRBV12-3 or TRBV12-4, with a tentative D call TRBD2 (5 bases). Deletions cut 3 bases from V and 5 bases from J, with 13 bases between. This CDR3 is built from 14 residues. CDR3 nucleotide sequence: TGTGCCAGCAGTTTGGTAGCGACGGCGGAGACCCAGTACTTC. It is translated as CASSLVATAETQYF.

This clonotype was recorded a few times. V is TRBV5-1 and J is TRBJ2-1; 8 bases are a match to TRBD2. V lost 3 bases and J lost 7; bases outside the gene matches: 9. The CDR3 runs 15 residues. Germline V gene data show CDR1 as SGHRS and CDR2 as YFSETQ. The CDR3 DNA follows: TGCGCCAGCAGCTCTTCCGGGACTAGAAATAATGAGCAGTTCTTC. It is translated as CASSSSGTRNNEQFF. Based on the CDR3 plus reference TRBV5-1 and TRBJ2-1, the full variable domain is KAGVTQTPRYLIKTRGQQVTLSCSPISGHRSVSWYQQTPGQGLQFLFEYFSETQRNKGNFPGRFSGRQFSNSRSEMNVSTLELGDSALYLCASSSSGTRNNEQFFGPGTRLTVL.

CDR3 sequence (DNA): TGCGCCAGCAGCTTGACGCAAAGGACAGGGCTCGACGAGCAGTACTTC. It encodes CASSLTQRTGLDEQYF. The chain employs TRBV5-1 and TRBJ2-7; TRBD1 agrees at 8 bases. The CDR3 runs 16 residues. Germline CDR1 is SGHRS and CDR2 is YFSETQ. V shed 1 base and J 5 bases; nucleotides not matched to a gene: 11.

A word on this clonotype: A much larger clone differs from this one at a single base, so this may be a read error. The chain uses TRBV30 and TRBJ2-3; 13 nucleotides line up with TRBD2. This CDR3 has 16 residues. The V and J ends lost 3 bases and 0 bases, in that order; junction bases with no gene match: 3. CDR1 and CDR2 (germline): GTSNPN, SVGIG (reference sequence). The CDR3 sequence is CAWSMGLAGSTDTQYF. In DNA, the CDR3 is TGTGCCTGGAGCATGGGACTAGCGGGGAGCACAGATACGCAGTATTTT.

Notes on this clonotype: At one boundary the junction diverges from the germline segment, which might be a read error. The chain joins TRBV6-1 to TRBJ1-1, with D possibly being TRBD1 (6 bases). Germline-derived CDR1 and CDR2 are MNHNS and SASEGT. This CDR3 has 12 amino acids. CDR3 sequence: CASSEDRIESFF. CDR3 nucleotide sequence: TGCGCCAGCAGTGAAGACAGGATTGAATCTTTCTTT.

As regards this clonotype: Mismatch with germline at one junction end may stem from a read error. This chain uses TRBV6-2 or TRBV6-3 with TRBJ2-2; 7 nucleotides line up with TRBD2. Germline-derived CDR1 and CDR2 are MNHEY and SVGEGT. The CDR3 is 16 residues long. CDR3 region: CASFQAGDPNIGELFF. CDR3 DNA: TGTGCCAGCTTCCAGGCGGGAGATCCGAACATCGGGGAGCTGTTTTTT.

Concerning this clonotype: Its ends do not fully match the called genes, so a read error is possible. This chain connects TRBV20-1 to TRBJ2-1; D gene uncertain. CDR3 size: 14 residues. Germline CDR1 is DFQATT and CDR2 is SNEGSKA (reference sequence). The chain's CDR3 is CIARPSRDYNEQFF. As DNA, the CDR3 is TGCATTGCTAGACCCTCAAGGGACTACAATGAGCAGTTCTTC.

As for this clonotype: A read error may explain this, as a much larger clone is one base away. The J gene is TRBJ1-2, the V gene TRBV13; D gene uncertain. CDR3 length: 12 residues. The germline gives CDR1 PRHDT, CDR2 FYEKMQ (reference sequence). Trimming cost V 7 bases and J 5 bases, with 11 bases left between them. The CDR3 here is CASIGLGYGYTF. The DNA of the CDR3 is TGTGCCAGCATAGGTCTAGGGTATGGCTACACCTTC.

CDR3 DNA: TGTGCCAACAGGGACTCAAACACCGGGGAGCTGTTTTTT. It yields the protein CANRDSNTGELFF. This chain links TRBV12-3 or TRBV12-4 with TRBJ2-2; tentatively, D is TRBD1 or TRBD2 (6 bases each). Trimming took 10 bases from V and 2 from J, leaving 11 bases between them. This CDR3 is 13 amino acids long.

The chain is built from TRBV30 and TRBJ1-6; possibly TRBD1 for D (5 bases). This CDR3 contains 13 residues. The germline gives CDR1 GTSNPN, CDR2 SVGIG (reference sequence). Trimming took off 8 bases at V and 14 bases at J, with 22 bases between the two ends. CDR3 loop: CAGNDRHGGTLHF. The DNA for the CDR3 is TGTGCCGGAAACGACAGACACGGGGGGACCCTCCACTTT.

To note about this clonotype: A read error is likely, as this CDR3 ends without the conserved phenylalanine or tryptophan. This sequence joins TRBV28 and TRBJ1-2, with D unclear. CDR3 length equals 16 residues. Germline CDR1 reads MDHEN; CDR2 reads SYDVKM. The CDR3 sequence: CTGRSPNAGRVYGYTS. The CDR3 region has the DNA TGTACCGGCAGATCCCCTAACGCGGGAAGGGTTTATGGCTACACCTCC.

The V gene is TRBV6-1, the J gene TRBJ2-7; 8 bases are shared with TRBD1. Germline assignment: CDR1 MNHNS and CDR2 SASEGT. This CDR3 has 11 amino acids. The CDR3 nucleotides are TGTGCTAGCTGGGACAGGACAGTTGGGTACTTC. Protein product: CASWDRTVGYF.

Concerning this clonotype itself: An end of the junction differs from the germline gene, which may be a read error. The rearrangement uses TRBV11-2 and TRBJ2-3; a weak D match, TRBD1 (5 bases). Germline V CDR1 and CDR2: SGHAT, FQNNGV. The CDR3 runs to 15 residues. CDR3 sequence (DNA): TGTGCCAGCAGCCCACTCTCATGGGGCACGGATACGCAGTATTTT. Translation gives CASSPLSWGTDTQYF.

A note on this clonotype: One end of the junction is discordant with germline, which a read error may explain. The V and J genes are TRBV6-5 and TRBJ1-5; the match to TRBD1 covers 9 bases. The CDR3 covers 14 residues. CDR1 MNHEY and CDR2 SVGAGI come from the germline V gene. CDR3 DNA sequence: TGTGCCAGCAGTGCAACAGGGGGCAATCAGCCCCAACATTTT. Translated, it gives CASSATGGNQPQHF.

In nucleotides, the CDR3 is TGTGCCAGCAGCTTAGAAGGGGTCTACAATGAGCAGTTCTTC. It encodes CASSLEGVYNEQFF. The V gene is TRBV11-3, the J gene TRBJ2-1; possibly TRBD1 for D (5 bases). Germline-derived CDR1 and CDR2 are SGHNT and YENEEA. The V end lost 0 bases, the J end lost 3 bases, and 6 bases lay between the germline ends. This CDR3 has 14 amino acids.

This chain uses TRBV29-1 with TRBJ1-3, with D maybe TRBD1 (5 bases). The germline CDR1 and CDR2 sequences are SQVTM and ANQGSEA. Between the trimmed V and J ends, which lost 5 bases and 0 bases, there was a span of 11 bases. The CDR3 extends over 14 amino acids. The CDR3 DNA reads TGCAGCGTTCGACAGAACTTCTCTGGAAACACCATATATTTT. Protein sequence: CSVRQNFSGNTIYF.

Note on this clonotype: A much more abundant neighbour one base away suggests this may be a read error. This chain joins TRBV5-1 and TRBJ1-2; perhaps TRBD1 as D (6 bases). Germline values: CDR1 SGHRS, CDR2 YFSETQ. CDR3 size: 14 residues. The CDR3 bases are TGCGCCAGCAGCTTGGATGGGGGGCCCTATGACTACACCTTC. Translation: CASSLDGGPYDYTF.